This TCR beta chain was obtained from a study of beta chain features in type 1 diabetes. V shed 2 bases, J shed 6 bases, and the junction held 5 bases outside the gene matches. This CDR3 region has 15 residues. CDR1 and CDR2 (germline): LNHDA, SQIVND (reference sequence). All of the isolated RNA was reverse transcribed, so expressed TCRB transcripts were sequenced. Method: immunoSEQ multiplex PCR; TCRdb's copy keeps in-frame clones and lacks some. Altogether about 410,000 clones are present, approximately 15% being singletons, with the ten largest covering 0.03% to 0.04%. This clone was detected a few times. The antigen remains undetermined. Study outcomes and limitations: With patients and controls alike, PCR might favor shorter templates to an equal degree. Patients' naive, central memory and Treg TCRB repertoires seemed closer to one another than those of healthy donors. More deletions and fewer insertions at VDJ junctions were seen in type 1 diabetes patients.

Sequencing used naive CD4+ T cells from blood. The TCR was taken from a man aged 30 to 45 in good health. The chain uses TRBV19 and TRBJ2-1; TRBD1 matches at 9 bases. The CDR3 here is CASSILRDRVNEQFF. The CDR3 DNA is TGTGCCAGTAGTATACTCCGGGACAGGGTCAATGAGCAGTTCTTC.